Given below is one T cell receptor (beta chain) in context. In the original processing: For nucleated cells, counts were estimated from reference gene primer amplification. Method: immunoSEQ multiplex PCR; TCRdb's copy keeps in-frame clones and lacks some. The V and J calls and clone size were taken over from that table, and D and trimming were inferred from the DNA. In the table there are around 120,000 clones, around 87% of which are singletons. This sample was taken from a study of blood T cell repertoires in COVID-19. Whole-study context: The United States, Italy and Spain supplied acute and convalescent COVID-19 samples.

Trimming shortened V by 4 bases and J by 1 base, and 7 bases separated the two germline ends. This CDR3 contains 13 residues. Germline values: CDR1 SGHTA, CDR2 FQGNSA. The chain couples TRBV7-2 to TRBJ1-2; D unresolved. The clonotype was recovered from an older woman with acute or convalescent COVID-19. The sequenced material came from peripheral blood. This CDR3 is CASSSTRNYGYTF. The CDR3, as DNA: TGTGCCAGCAGCTCGACACGTAACTATGGCTACACCTTC.